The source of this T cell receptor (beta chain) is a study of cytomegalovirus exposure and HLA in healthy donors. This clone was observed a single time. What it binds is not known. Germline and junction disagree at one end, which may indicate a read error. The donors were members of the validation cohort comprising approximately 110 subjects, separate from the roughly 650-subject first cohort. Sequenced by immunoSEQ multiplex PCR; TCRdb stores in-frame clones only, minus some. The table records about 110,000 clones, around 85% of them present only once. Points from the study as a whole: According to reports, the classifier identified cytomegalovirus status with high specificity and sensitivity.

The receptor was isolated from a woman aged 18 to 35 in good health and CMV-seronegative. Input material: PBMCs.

Here the CDR3 reads CASSSDILGNSPPHF. The CDR3, as DNA: TGTGCCAGTAGTAGCGACATCCTTGGTAATTCACCCCCCCACTTT. The chain is built from TRBV19 and TRBJ1-6; D gene uncertain. CDR3 length: 15 amino acids. Germline CDR1 is LNHDA and CDR2 is SQIVND (reference sequence).